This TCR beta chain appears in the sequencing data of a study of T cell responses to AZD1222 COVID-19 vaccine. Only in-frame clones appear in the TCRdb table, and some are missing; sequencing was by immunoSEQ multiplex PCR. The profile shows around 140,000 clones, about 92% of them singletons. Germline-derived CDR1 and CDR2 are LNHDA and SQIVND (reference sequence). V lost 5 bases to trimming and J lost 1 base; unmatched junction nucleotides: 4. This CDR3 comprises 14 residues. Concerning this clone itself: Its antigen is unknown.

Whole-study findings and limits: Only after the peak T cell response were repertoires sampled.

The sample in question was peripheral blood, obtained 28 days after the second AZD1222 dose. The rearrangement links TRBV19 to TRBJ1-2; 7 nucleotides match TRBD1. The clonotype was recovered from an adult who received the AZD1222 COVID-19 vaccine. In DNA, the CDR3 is TGTGCCAGTAGTGAGGGACAGCTTAACTATGGCTACACCTTC. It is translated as CASSEGQLNYGYTF.